This T cell receptor beta chain is from a study of blood T cell repertoires in COVID-19. Looking at the study overall: Samples came from the United States, Italy and Spain, spanning acute and convalescent COVID-19. T cells, B-cell-depleted T cells, or PBMCs supplied cDNA or gDNA.

Sequenced by immunoSEQ multiplex PCR; TCRdb stores in-frame clones only, minus some. The repertoire has approximately 190,000 clones, roughly 90% of them found once; the top ten carry 6.2%. The trim removed 6 bases at V and 9 bases at J, leaving 8 bases unmatched. The CDR3 contains 13 residues. This clonotype was sampled from a woman aged 40-49 years who had recovered from COVID-19. The chain combines TRBV12-3 or TRBV12-4 with TRBJ2-1; 7 nucleotides agree with TRBD2. The sequenced sample consisted of peripheral blood. The CDR3 DNA sequence: TGTGCCAGCAGACAAGGGACTATCACTGAGCAGTTCTTC. Amino acid sequence: CASRQGTITEQFF.